A few counts support the clone carrying this T cell receptor (beta chain). MiXCR, run by TCRdb on the 5' RACE reads, gives a single entry per CDR3 protein. In the table there are a few hundred thousand distinct CDR3 sequences, around 13% of which are singletons. Trimming removed 2 bases at V and 0 bases at J, with 6 bases between. CDR3 size: 14 residues. Germline assignment: CDR1 MNHEY and CDR2 SVGEGT. This entry is derived from a study of T cells after yellow fever vaccination. Study information: The fractions with low cell numbers were processed using SMART-Seq v4 Ultra Low Input.

This sequence was found in a man aged 18 to 30 who received the YFV17D yellow fever vaccine. The material was CD4+ T cells sorted from PBMCs, obtained 15 days after the yellow fever booster vaccination. This chain links TRBV6-2 or TRBV6-3 with TRBJ2-3; D is unclear. The CDR3 spells CASSYMTSTDTQYF. In nucleotides, the CDR3 is TGTGCCAGCAGTTACATGACCAGCACAGATACGCAGTATTTT.